This TCR beta chain was found in a study of blood T cell repertoires in COVID-19. Study-wide background: Samples taken during acute and convalescent COVID-19 were collected in the United States, Italy and Spain.

In the source study's methods: Researchers report that nucleated cell counts were estimated from reference gene primer amplification. The table came from immunoSEQ multiplex PCR; TCRdb's copy has only in-frame clones and leaves some out. V and J calls plus clone size are reproduced from that table; the DNA served to infer D and trimming. The data contain 120,000 or so clones, about 79% of them seen just once; the ten biggest clones take up 37%. Sequencing was done on a sample of peripheral blood. The receptor's source is a middle-aged man with active or convalescent COVID-19.

This chain's CDR3 is CASSEDTEAFF. The DNA for the CDR3 is TGTGCCAGCAGCGAGGACACTGAAGCTTTCTTT. The rearrangement links TRBV11-2 to TRBJ1-1; D is unresolved. In germline, CDR1 is SGHAT, CDR2 FQNNGV. V dropped 5 bases and J dropped 3 bases, with 4 bases sitting between them. The CDR3 sequence is 11 residues long.